Reported below is one T cell receptor (beta chain). As yet, its antigen is unknown. Generated by immunoSEQ multiplex PCR, the TCRdb table keeps only in-frame clones and is missing some. This sample has tens of thousands of clones; about 94% occur once, and the top ten carry about 3.5%. The data were obtained in a study of cytomegalovirus exposure and HLA in healthy donors. Study results and limitations: A list of around 160 TCR beta chains associated with cytomegalovirus was given.

Germline CDR1 is SGHTA and CDR2 is FQGNSA. Unmatched junction bases numbered 5, after V lost 2 bases and J lost 5 bases. CDR3 length: 14 residues. This chain links TRBV7-2 with TRBJ2-5; 7 bases agree with TRBD2. Sequencing was performed on PBMCs. The TCR was taken from a woman aged 18-30 years in good health and CMV-seropositive. The CDR3 protein is CASSLSGLTETQYF. The CDR3 DNA is TGTGCCAGCAGCTTATCGGGACTAACGGAGACCCAGTACTTC.